What follows is one TCR beta chain and its context. The germline V and J ends were trimmed by 0 bases and 8 bases, with 8 bases remaining between them. CDR1 SGHRS and CDR2 YFSETQ come from the germline V gene. The CDR3 runs 12 residues. The sample belongs to a study of T cells in Graves' hyperthyroidism and ophthalmopathy. Study-wide background: The initial diagnosis was the point when peripheral blood was collected, ahead of any treatment.

Those with hyperthyroidism were 18 to 65 years old, newly diagnosed, and ill for under 2 months. From RNA transcripts, TCR beta CDR3 regions were amplified. Carried out on the TCR CDR3, a first-round RT-PCR used the HTBI primer set. TCRdb processed the multiplex PCR reads anew with MiXCR; each CDR3 protein has one entry. The sample yields approximately 260,000 distinct CDR3 sequences, over 12% seen once. This clonotype originated in a woman aged 50 to 65 with Graves' hyperthyroidism that later progressed to Graves' ophthalmopathy. V is TRBV5-1 and J is TRBJ1-2; no firm D call. The specimen sequenced was blood. The CDR3 bases are TGCGCCAGCAGCTTGGGGGTTGCCGGCTACACCTTC. As protein: CASSLGVAGYTF.